These 9 T cell receptor beta chains originate from one sample sequenced in a study of cytomegalovirus exposure and HLA in healthy donors. PCR used 60 Vbeta primers and 13 Jbeta primers. The protocol was immunoSEQ multiplex PCR, while the TCRdb copy is restricted to in-frame clones and leaves out a portion. The sample yields about 76,000 clones, roughly 81% seen once. Sequencing was performed on PBMCs. The receptors shown here come from a woman in her 30s in good health and CMV-seronegative.

This clone was counted only a few times. The chain is built from TRBV2 and TRBJ2-7, with D possibly TRBD2 on 7 matching bases. The germline V and J ends were trimmed by 1 base and 6 bases, with 19 bases remaining between them. The CDR3 totals 16 residues. Germline CDR1 is SNHLY and CDR2 is FYNNEI. CDR3: CASSEGTGGGPAEQYF. The DNA for the CDR3 is TGTGCCAGCAGTGAAGGGACTGGCGGGGGCCCCGCCGAGCAGTACTTC. The variable domain in full, with the rest retrieved from reference TRBV2 and TRBJ2-7, is EPEVTQTPSHQVTQMGQEVILRCVPISNHLYFYWYRQILGQKVEFLVSFYNNEISEKSEIFDDQFSVERPDGSNFTLKIRSTKLEDSAMYFCASSEGTGGGPAEQYFGPGTRLTVT.

In its sample, this clone was seen once. The chain uses TRBV11-3 and TRBJ2-2, with unresolved D. Germline lookup yields CDR1 SGHNT and CDR2 YENEEA. V was trimmed by 8 bases and J by 6 bases, leaving 10 bases between them. The CDR3 runs 12 residues. The CDR3 DNA reads as TGTGCCAGCGCAGCGAGCGCCGGGGAGCTGTTTTTT. It specifies CASAASAGELFF.

This chain connects TRBV4-2 to TRBJ1-4; TRBD1 might be the D (5 bases). With 1 base removed from V and 0 bases from J, the gap between germline ends came to 12 bases. The CDR3 loop spans 17 amino acids. Germline loops: CDR1 LGHNA, CDR2 YNFKEQ. The CDR3 loop is CASSQGGRAATNEKLFF. CDR3 nucleotide sequence: TGTGCCAGCAGCCAAGGTGGCAGGGCTGCAACTAATGAAAAACTGTTTTTT.

The chain is built from TRBV7-3 and TRBJ2-1, with a weak D call TRBD1 (6 bases). In germline, CDR1 is SGHTA, CDR2 FQGTGA. Trimming shortened V by 2 bases and J by 8 bases, and 7 bases separated the two germline ends. The CDR3 loop spans 12 amino acids. CDR3 protein: CASSLQGYEQFF. The CDR3 bases are TGTGCCAGCAGCTTACAGGGGTATGAGCAGTTCTTC.

This clone was seen a handful of times. The CDR3, as DNA: TGTGCCAGCAGTGGGGGGGGACCAAACTATGGCTACACCTTC. This codes for CASSGGGPNYGYTF. This chain uses TRBV6-1 with TRBJ1-2, with D maybe TRBD1 (5 bases). CDR3 length: 14 residues. The germline V and J ends were trimmed by 4 bases and 2 bases, with 11 bases remaining between them. Germline V gene data show CDR1 as MNHNS and CDR2 as SASEGT.

V is TRBV7-3 and J is TRBJ2-7, with 11 bases matching TRBD2. CDR1 is SGHTA, CDR2 FQGTGA, per germline. CDR3 length: 15 amino acids. The J segment lost 6 bases and the V segment lost 5 bases, leaving 9 bases of the junction unmatched. CDR3 nucleotides: TGTGCCAGCAGCCCTCTAGCGGGAGGTGAGGGCGAGCAGTACTTC. As protein: CASSPLAGGEGEQYF.

The rearrangement uses TRBV7-3 and TRBJ2-1; TRBD2 agrees at 7 bases. CDR1 and CDR2 from the germline V gene are SGHTA and FQGTGA. The V and J ends lost 0 bases and 4 bases, in that order; junction bases with no gene match: 3. The CDR3 extends over 15 amino acids. CDR3 residues: CASSLTSGRYNEQFF. The DNA for the CDR3 is TGTGCCAGCAGCTTAACTAGCGGGCGATACAATGAGCAGTTCTTC. The variable domain in full, with the rest retrieved from reference TRBV7-3 and TRBJ2-1, is GAGVSQTPSNKVTEKGKYVELRCDPISGHTALYWYRQSLGQGPEFLIYFQGTGAADDSGLPNDRFFAVRPEGSVSTLKIQRTERGDSAVYLCASSLTSGRYNEQFFGPGTRLTVL.

V gene TRBV28 combines with J gene TRBJ1-1; maybe TRBD1 (6 bases). V lost 6 bases to trimming and J lost 0 bases, with 23 bases between them. Per the germline V gene, CDR1 is MDHEN and CDR2 is SYDVKM. CDR3 size: 18 residues. The CDR3 DNA is TGTGCCAGCAGCGGATCGGACAGATTCAACTACATGAACACTGAAGCTTTCTTT. Protein: CASSGSDRFNYMNTEAFF.

The chain employs TRBV19 and TRBJ1-5; D unclear. Germline V lookup: CDR1 LNHDA, CDR2 SQIVND (reference sequence). Trimming left V 2 bases short and J 0 bases short, with 17 bases between. The CDR3 loop spans 18 amino acids. DNA for the CDR3: TGTGCCAGTAGTATAAGGATTGGCCGGGTCTATAGCAATCAGCCCCAGCATTTT. It encodes CASSIRIGRVYSNQPQHF.